A single sample is the source of the 5 T cell receptor beta chains below, sequenced in a study of shared clonotypes between healthy human individuals. The assay was immunoSEQ multiplex PCR, and TCRdb's table has in-frame clones only and misses some. The sample shows roughly 380,000 clones, 90% to 97% of them seen only once. Sample: memory CD8+ T cells sorted from blood. Subset in this sample: CD45RO+ cells pooled with CCR7-negative TemRA cells. Receptors were obtained from a man aged 25 to 40 in good health.

This clone appeared once. V usage is TRBV5-1 and J usage is TRBJ1-4; 7 nucleotides agree with TRBD1. Germline values: CDR1 SGHRS, CDR2 YFSETQ. J lost 7 bases, V lost 2 bases, and 2 bases had no gene match. The CDR3 runs to 13 residues. CDR3 DNA: TGCGCCAGCAGCTTACAGGGGTTTGAAAAACTGTTTTTT. Translating it yields CASSLQGFEKLFF. Full variable domain (rest looked up from reference TRBV5-1 and TRBJ1-4): KAGVTQTPRYLIKTRGQQVTLSCSPISGHRSVSWYQQTPGQGLQFLFEYFSETQRNKGNFPGRFSGRQFSNSRSEMNVSTLELGDSALYLCASSLQGFEKLFFGSGTQLSVL.

This clone appeared a single time. The chain couples TRBV6-1 to TRBJ2-3, with D uncertain. Trimming stripped 0 bases from V and 8 bases from J, with 3 bases between. The CDR3 totals 11 residues. Germline CDR1 reads MNHNS; CDR2 reads SASEGT. The CDR3: CASSEAATQYF. The CDR3 nucleotides read TGTGCCAGCAGTGAAGCGGCTACGCAGTATTTT.

The gene calls are TRBV28 and TRBJ2-2, with a tentative D call TRBD1 (5 bases). This CDR3 has 17 amino acids. The V end lost 2 bases, the J end lost 2 bases, and 15 bases lay between the germline ends. Germline V gene data show CDR1 as MDHEN and CDR2 as SYDVKM. Here the CDR3 reads CASSLDSWGDNTGELFF. In DNA, the CDR3 is TGTGCCAGCAGTTTAGACTCGTGGGGCGATAACACCGGGGAGCTGTTTTTT.

CDR3 sequence: CSVHRLLTDTQYF. CDR3 bases: TGCAGCGTTCATCGTCTTTTAACAGATACGCAGTATTTT. This chain joins TRBV29-1 and TRBJ2-3; no reliable D call. Between the trimmed V and J ends, which lost 5 bases and 3 bases, there was a span of 12 bases. CDR1 SQVTM and CDR2 ANQGSEA come from the germline V gene. This CDR3 comprises 13 residues.

V usage is TRBV10-1 and J usage is TRBJ2-7, with a weak D call TRBD2 (5 bases). The CDR3 runs 15 residues. Germline V gene sequence: CDR1 WNHNN, CDR2 SYGVQD (reference sequence). Trimming stripped 9 bases from V and 0 bases from J, with 18 bases between. This CDR3 reads CARNDWRVTSYEQYF. The CDR3 DNA is TGCGCCAGGAACGACTGGCGGGTTACCTCCTACGAGCAGTACTTC.